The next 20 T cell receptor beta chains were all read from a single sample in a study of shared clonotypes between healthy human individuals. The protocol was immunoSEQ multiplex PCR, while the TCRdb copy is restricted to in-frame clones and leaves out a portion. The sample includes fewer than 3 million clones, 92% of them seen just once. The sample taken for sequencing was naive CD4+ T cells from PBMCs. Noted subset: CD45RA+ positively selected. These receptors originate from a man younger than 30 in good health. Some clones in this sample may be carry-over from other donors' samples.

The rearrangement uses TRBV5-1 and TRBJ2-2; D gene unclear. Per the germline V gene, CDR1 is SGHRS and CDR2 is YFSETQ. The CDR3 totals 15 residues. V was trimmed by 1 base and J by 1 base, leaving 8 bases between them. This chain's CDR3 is CASSLLPGNTGELFF. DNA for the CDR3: TGCGCCAGCAGCTTGTTACCGGGGAACACCGGGGAGCTGTTTTTT.

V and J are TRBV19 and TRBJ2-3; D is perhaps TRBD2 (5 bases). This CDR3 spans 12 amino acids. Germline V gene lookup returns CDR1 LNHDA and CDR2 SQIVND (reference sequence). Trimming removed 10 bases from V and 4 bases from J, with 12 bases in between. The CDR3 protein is CATRAPADTQYF. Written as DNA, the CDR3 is TGTGCCACGAGGGCCCCGGCAGATACGCAGTATTTT.

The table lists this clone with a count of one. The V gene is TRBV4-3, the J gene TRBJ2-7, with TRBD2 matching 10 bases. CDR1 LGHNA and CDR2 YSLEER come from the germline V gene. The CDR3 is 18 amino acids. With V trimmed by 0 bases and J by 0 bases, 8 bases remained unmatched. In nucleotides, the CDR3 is TGCGCCAGCAGCCAAGACGCGACTAGCGGGCCGAGCTCCTACGAGCAGTACTTC. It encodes CASSQDATSGPSSYEQYF.

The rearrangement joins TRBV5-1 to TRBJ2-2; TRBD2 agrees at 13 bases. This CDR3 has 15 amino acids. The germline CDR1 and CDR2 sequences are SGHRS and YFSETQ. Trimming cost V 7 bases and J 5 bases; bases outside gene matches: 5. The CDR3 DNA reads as TGCGCCAGCGAAAGACTAGCGGGAGGAACCGGGGAGCTGTTTTTT. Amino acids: CASERLAGGTGELFF.

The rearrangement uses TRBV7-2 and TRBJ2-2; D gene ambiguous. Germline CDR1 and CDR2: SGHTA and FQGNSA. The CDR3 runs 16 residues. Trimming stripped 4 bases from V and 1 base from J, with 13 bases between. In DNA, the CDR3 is TGTGCCAGCAGCTCCCTTGGGGTTGGGAACACCGGGGAGCTGTTTTTT. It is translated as CASSSLGVGNTGELFF.

CDR3 sequence: CASSLGDPGPNEQYF. In DNA, the CDR3 is TGCGCCAGCAGCTTGGGGGACCCGGGCCCCAACGAGCAGTACTTC. This rearrangement joins TRBV5-1 to TRBJ2-7, with D tentatively TRBD1 or TRBD2 (5 bases each). CDR3 length: 15 amino acids. Germline V gives CDR1 SGHRS, CDR2 YFSETQ. The V end lost 0 bases, the J end lost 5 bases, and 15 bases lay between the germline ends.

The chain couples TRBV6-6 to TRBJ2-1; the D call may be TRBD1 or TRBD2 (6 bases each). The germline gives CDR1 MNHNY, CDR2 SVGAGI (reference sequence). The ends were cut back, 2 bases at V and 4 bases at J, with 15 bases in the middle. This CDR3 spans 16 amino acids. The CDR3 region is CASSYTKGGVYNEQFF. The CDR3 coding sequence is TGTGCCAGCAGTTACACCAAGGGGGGTGTATACAATGAGCAGTTCTTC.

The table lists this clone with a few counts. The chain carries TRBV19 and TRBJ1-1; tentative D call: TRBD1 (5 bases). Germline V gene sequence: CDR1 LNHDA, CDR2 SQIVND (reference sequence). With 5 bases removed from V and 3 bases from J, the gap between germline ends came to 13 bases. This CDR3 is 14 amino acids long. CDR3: CASSQGRAYTEAFF. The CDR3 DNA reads TGTGCCAGTAGTCAGGGCAGGGCGTACACTGAAGCTTTCTTT.

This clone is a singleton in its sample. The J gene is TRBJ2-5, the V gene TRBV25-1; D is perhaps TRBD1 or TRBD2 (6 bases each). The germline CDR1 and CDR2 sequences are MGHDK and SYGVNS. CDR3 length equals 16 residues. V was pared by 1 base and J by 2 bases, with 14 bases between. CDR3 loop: CASSELGGGSQETQYF. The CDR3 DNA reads TGTGCCAGCAGTGAATTGGGGGGCGGATCACAAGAGACCCAGTACTTC.

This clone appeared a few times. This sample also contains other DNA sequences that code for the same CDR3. The CDR3 is CASSQVLGGQETQYF. The CDR3 DNA reads TGTGCCAGCAGCCAAGTTCTCGGGGGCCAAGAGACCCAGTACTTC. The chain uses TRBV14 and TRBJ2-5, with D possibly being TRBD2 (6 bases). The V end was cut by 1 base, the J end by 1 base, with 10 bases between. The CDR3 length is 15 residues. CDR1 is SGHDN, CDR2 FVKESK, per germline. Using reference TRBV14 and TRBJ2-5 for the parts outside the CDR3, the full variable domain is EAGVTQFPSHSVIEKGQTVTLRCDPISGHDNLYWYRRVMGKEIKFLLHFVKESKQDESGMPNNRFLAERTGGTYSTLKVQPAELEDSGVYFCASSQVLGGQETQYFGPGTRLLVL.

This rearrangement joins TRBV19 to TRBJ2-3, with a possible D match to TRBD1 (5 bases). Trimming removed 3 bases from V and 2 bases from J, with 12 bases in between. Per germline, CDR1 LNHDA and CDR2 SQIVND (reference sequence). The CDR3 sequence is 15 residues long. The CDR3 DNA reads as TGTGCCAGTAGTATTCGGCAGGGTCTCACAGATACGCAGTATTTT. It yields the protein CASSIRQGLTDTQYF.

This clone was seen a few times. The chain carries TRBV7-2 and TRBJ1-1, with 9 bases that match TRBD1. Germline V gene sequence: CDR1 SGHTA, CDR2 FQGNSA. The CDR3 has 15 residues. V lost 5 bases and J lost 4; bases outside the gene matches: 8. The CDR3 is CASSPQGAGSTEAFF. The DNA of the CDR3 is TGTGCCAGCAGCCCACAGGGGGCCGGGAGCACTGAAGCTTTCTTT.

The CDR3 region is CASSSGANQGGQNYGYTF. The CDR3 bases are TGTGCCAGCAGCTCGGGGGCCAACCAAGGGGGACAGAACTATGGCTACACCTTC. The chain couples TRBV5-4 to TRBJ1-2, with TRBD1 matching over 7 bases. Germline trimming cut 3 bases from V and 2 bases from J; bases unmatched to any gene: 16. Germline CDR1 is SGHNT and CDR2 is YYREEE (reference sequence). This CDR3 contains 18 residues.

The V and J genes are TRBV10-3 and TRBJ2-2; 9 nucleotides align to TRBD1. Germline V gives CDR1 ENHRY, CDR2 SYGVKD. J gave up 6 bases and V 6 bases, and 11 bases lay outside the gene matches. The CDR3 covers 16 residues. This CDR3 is CAISDAGTGRAGELFF. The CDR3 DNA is TGTGCCATCAGCGATGCCGGGACAGGGAGGGCCGGGGAGCTGTTTTTT.

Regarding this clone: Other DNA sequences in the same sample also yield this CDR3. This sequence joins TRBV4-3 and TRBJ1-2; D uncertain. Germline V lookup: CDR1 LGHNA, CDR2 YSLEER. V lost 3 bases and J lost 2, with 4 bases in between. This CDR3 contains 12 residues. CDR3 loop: CASSQGNYGYTF. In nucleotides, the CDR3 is TGCGCCAGCAGCCAGGGGAACTATGGCTACACCTTC.

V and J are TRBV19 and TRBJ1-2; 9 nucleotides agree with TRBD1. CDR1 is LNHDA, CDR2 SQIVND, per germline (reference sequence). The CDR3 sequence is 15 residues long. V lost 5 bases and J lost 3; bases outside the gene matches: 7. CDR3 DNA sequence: TGTGCCAGTAGTGTGTCACAGGGGGCAGACTATGGCTACACCTTC. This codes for CASSVSQGADYGYTF.

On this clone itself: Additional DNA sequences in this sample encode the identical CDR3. In nucleotides, the CDR3 is TGCGCCAGCAGCTTGGGGGTCTTGGAGACCCAGTACTTC. It translates to CASSLGVLETQYF. The chain couples TRBV5-1 to TRBJ2-5; no firm D call. The V and J ends lost 0 bases and 5 bases respectively, with 8 bases between them. Per germline, CDR1 SGHRS and CDR2 YFSETQ. CDR3 size: 13 residues. Based on the CDR3 plus reference TRBV5-1 and TRBJ2-5, the full variable domain is KAGVTQTPRYLIKTRGQQVTLSCSPISGHRSVSWYQQTPGQGLQFLFEYFSETQRNKGNFPGRFSGRQFSNSRSEMNVSTLELGDSALYLCASSLGVLETQYFGPGTRLLVL.

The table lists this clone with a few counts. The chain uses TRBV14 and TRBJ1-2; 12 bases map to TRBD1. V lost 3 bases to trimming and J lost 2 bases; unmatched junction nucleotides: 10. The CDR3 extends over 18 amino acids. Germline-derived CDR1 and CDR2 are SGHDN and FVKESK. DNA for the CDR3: TGTGCCAGCAGCCATCAGATTTCCGGGACAGGGGGCAACTATGGCTACACCTTC. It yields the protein CASSHQISGTGGNYGYTF.

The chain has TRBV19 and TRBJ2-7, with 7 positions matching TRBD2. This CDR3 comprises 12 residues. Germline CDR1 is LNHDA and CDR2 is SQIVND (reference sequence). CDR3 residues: CAVGGDTYEQYF. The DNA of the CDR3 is TGTGCTGTGGGGGGGGATACCTACGAGCAGTACTTC.

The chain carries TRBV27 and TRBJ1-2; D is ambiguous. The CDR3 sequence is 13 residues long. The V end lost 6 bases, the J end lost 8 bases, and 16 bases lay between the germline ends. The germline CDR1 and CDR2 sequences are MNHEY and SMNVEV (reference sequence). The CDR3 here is CASSLSSRRGYTF. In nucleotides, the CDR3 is TGTGCCAGCAGCCTGAGCTCGCGGAGAGGCTACACCTTC.